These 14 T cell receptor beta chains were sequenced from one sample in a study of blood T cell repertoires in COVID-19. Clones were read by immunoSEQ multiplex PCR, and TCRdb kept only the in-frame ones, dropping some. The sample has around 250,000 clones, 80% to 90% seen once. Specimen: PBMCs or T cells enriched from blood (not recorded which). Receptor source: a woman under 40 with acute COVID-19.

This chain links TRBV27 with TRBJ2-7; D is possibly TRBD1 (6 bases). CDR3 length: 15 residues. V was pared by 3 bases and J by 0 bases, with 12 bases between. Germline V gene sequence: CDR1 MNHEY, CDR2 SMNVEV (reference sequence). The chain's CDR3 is CASSFGNRVSYEQYF. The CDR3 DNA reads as TGTGCCAGCAGTTTCGGGAACAGGGTCTCCTACGAGCAGTACTTC.

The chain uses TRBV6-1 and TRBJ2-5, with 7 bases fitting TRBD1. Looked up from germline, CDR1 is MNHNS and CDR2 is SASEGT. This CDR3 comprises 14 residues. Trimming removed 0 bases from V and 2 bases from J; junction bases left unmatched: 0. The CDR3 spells CASSEAGQQETQYF. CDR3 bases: TGTGCCAGCAGTGAAGCGGGACAGCAAGAGACCCAGTACTTC.

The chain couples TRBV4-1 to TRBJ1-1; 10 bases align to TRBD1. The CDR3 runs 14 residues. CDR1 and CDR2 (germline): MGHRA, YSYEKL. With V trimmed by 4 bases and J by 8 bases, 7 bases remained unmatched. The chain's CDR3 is CASSRTGTGVEAFF. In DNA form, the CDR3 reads TGCGCCAGCAGCCGGACCGGGACAGGGGTCGAAGCTTTCTTT.

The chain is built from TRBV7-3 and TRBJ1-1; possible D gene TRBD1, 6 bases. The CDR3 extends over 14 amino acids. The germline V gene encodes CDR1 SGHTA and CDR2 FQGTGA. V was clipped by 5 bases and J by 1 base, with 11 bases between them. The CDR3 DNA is TGTGCCAGCAGCAATGGACAGAGGAACACTGAAGCTTTCTTT. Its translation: CASSNGQRNTEAFF.

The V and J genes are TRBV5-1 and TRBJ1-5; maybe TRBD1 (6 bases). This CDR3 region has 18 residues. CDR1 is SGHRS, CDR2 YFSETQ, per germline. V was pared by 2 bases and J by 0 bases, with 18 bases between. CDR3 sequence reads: CASSFPGTKIFSNQPQHF. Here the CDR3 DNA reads TGCGCCAGCAGCTTCCCCGGGACAAAAATCTTTAGCAATCAGCCCCAGCATTTT.

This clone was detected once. The CDR3 is CASSEVQGHEKLFF. In DNA, the CDR3 is TGTGCCAGCAGTGAGGTACAGGGGCACGAAAAACTGTTTTTT. The chain is built from TRBV6-1 and TRBJ1-4, with TRBD1 matching over 7 bases. Trimming took 3 bases from V and 8 from J; bases not matched to a gene: 6. The CDR3 contains 14 residues. The germline V gene encodes CDR1 MNHNS and CDR2 SASEGT.

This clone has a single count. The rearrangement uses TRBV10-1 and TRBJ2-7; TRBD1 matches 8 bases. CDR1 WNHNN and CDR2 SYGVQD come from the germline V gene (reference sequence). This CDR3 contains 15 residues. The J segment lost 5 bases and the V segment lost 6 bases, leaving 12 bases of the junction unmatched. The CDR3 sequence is CASSAGQGGSHEQYF. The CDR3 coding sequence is TGCGCCAGCAGCGCTGGACAGGGAGGTTCCCACGAGCAGTACTTC.

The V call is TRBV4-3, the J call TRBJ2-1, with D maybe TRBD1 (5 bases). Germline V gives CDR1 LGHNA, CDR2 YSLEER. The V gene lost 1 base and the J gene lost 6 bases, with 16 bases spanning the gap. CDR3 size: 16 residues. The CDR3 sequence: CASSQARTDIANEQFF. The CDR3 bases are TGCGCCAGCAGCCAAGCCAGAACGGACATCGCCAATGAGCAGTTCTTC.

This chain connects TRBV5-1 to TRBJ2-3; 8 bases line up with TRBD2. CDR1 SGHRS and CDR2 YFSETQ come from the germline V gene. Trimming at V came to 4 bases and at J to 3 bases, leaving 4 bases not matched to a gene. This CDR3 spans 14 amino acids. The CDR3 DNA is TGCGCCAGCAGCGCAGCTAGCGGGACAGATACGCAGTATTTT. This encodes CASSAASGTDTQYF.

The CDR3: CASSKGDRGDTEAFF. CDR3 nucleotide sequence: TGTGCCAGCAGCAAAGGTGACAGGGGGGACACTGAAGCTTTCTTT. This chain uses TRBV21-1 with TRBJ1-1; the table's D call of TRBD1 was not tested on the DNA. TRBV21-1 represents a pseudogene. The CDR3 length is 15 residues.

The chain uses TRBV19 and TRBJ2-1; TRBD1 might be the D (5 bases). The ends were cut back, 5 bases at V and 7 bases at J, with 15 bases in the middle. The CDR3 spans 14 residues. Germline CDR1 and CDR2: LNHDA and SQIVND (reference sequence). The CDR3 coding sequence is TGTGCCAGTAGTGGGCAGGGAATCGCTAATGAGCAGTTCTTC. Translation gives CASSGQGIANEQFF.

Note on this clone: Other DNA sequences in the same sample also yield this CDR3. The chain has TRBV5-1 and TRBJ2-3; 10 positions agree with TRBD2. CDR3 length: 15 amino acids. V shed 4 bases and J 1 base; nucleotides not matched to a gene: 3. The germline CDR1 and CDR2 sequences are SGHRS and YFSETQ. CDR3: CASSLGLAGTDTQYF. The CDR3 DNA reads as TGCGCCAGCAGCCTTGGACTAGCGGGCACAGATACGCAGTATTTT. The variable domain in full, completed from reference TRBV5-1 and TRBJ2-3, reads KAGVTQTPRYLIKTRGQQVTLSCSPISGHRSVSWYQQTPGQGLQFLFEYFSETQRNKGNFPGRFSGRQFSNSRSEMNVSTLELGDSALYLCASSLGLAGTDTQYFGPGTRLTVL.

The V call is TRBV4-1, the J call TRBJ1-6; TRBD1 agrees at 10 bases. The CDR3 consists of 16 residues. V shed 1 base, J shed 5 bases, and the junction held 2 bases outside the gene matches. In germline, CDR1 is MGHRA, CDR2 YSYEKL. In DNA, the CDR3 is TGCGCCAGCAGCCAAGGACAGGGGGCAAATAATTCACCCCTCCACTTT. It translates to CASSQGQGANNSPLHF.

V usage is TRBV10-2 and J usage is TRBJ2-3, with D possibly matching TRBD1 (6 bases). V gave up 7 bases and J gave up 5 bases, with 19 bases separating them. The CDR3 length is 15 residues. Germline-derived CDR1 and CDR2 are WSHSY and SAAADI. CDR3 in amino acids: CASKSGTNRGDTQYF. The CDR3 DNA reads TGCGCCAGCAAATCCGGGACAAATCGGGGAGATACGCAGTATTTT.